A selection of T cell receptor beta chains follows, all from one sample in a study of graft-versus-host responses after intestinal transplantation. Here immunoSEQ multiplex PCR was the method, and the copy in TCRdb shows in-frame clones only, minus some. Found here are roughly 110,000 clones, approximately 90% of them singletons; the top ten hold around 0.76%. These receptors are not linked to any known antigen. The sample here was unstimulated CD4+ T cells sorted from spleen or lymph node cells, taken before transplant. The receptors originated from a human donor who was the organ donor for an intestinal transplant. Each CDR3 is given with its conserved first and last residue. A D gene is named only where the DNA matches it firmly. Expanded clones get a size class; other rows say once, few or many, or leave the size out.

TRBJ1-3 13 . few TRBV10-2 TGCGCCAGTGGACAGAACTCTGGAAACACCATATATTTT CASGQNSGNTIYF
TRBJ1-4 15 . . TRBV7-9 TGTGCCAGCAGTCGCGCGTATGCAACTAATGAAAAACTGTTTTTT CASSRAYATNEKLFF
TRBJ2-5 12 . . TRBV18 TGTGCCAGCTCACCACGGAAAGAGACCCAGTACTTC CASSPRKETQYF
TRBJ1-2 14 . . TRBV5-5 TGTGCCAGCAGCTTCGCTGGAGCTAACTATGGCTACACCTTC CASSFAGANYGYTF
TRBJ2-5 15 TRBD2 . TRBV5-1 TGCGCCAGCAGCTCGCGGGGGGTCAATCAAGAGACCCAGTACTTC CASSSRGVNQETQYF
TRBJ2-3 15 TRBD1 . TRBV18 TGTGCCAGCTCACCGGGGACAGGGGGCTCAGATACGCAGTATTTT CASSPGTGGSDTQYF
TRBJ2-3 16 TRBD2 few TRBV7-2 TGTGCCAGCAGTCGTACTTTAGCGGGGGGGAGGGATACGCAGTATTTT CASSRTLAGGRDTQYF
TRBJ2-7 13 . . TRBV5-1 TGCGCCAGCGGACAGTCCAACTCCTACGAGCAGTACTTC CASGQSNSYEQYF
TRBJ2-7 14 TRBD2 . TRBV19 TGTGCCAGTAGTGCACAAGCGGGAGTCCACGAGCAGTACTTC CASSAQAGVHEQYF
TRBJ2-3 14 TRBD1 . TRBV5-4 TGTGCCAGCAGCCAGGACAGGGCGGGAGATACGCAGTATTTT CASSQDRAGDTQYF
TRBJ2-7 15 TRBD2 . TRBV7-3 TGTGCCAGCAGCCGAGGACTAGCGGGAGGAAACGAGCAGTACTTC CASSRGLAGGNEQYF
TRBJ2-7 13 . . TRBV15 TGTGCCACCAGCAGAGATGTCTCCTACGAGCAGTACTTC CATSRDVSYEQYF
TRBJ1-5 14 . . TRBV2 TGTGCCAGCAGTGAAAGGAGTAGCAATCAGCCCCAGCATTTT CASSERSSNQPQHF
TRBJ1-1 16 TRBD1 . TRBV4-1 TGCGCCAGCAGCGGACAGGGGGGTTTCCGGAACACTGAAGCTTTCTTT CASSGQGGFRNTEAFF
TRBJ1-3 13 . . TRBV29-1 TGCAGCGTTGACAGGGTAGCGGGAAACACCATATATTTT CSVDRVAGNTIYF
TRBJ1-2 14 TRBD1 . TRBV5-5 TGTGCCAGCAGCTCCGACAGGGTTGGGTATGGCTACACCTTC CASSSDRVGYGYTF
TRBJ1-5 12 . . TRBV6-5 TGTGCCAGCAGAACAAGGGATCAGCCCCAGCATTTT CASRTRDQPQHF
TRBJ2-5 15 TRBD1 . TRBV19 TGTGCCAGTAGCGGGGACAGGGGCGTTCGGGAGACCCAGTACTTC CASSGDRGVRETQYF
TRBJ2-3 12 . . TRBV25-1 TGTGCCAGCAGTGGAGGGGCAGATACGCAGTATTTT CASSGGADTQYF
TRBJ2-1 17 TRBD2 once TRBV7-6 TGTGCCAGCAGCTTAGGGTTTTCGGGAGGCACAATTAATGAGCAGTTCTTC CASSLGFSGGTINEQFF
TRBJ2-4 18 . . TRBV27 TGTGCCAGCAGCCTACAGCACGTTAATCCGGGACTTCAAAACATTCAGTACTTC CASSLQHVNPGLQNIQYF
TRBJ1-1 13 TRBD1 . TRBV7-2 TGTGCCAGCAGCCCGACAGGGGTAGCTGAAGCTTTCTTT CASSPTGVAEAFF
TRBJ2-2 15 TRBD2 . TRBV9 TGTGCCAGCAGCACCGGGACTAGTCGGGTCGGGGAGCTGTTTTTT CASSTGTSRVGELFF
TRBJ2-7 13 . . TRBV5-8 TGTGCCAGCAGCTTGCCGTGGGGGCACGAGCAGTACTTC CASSLPWGHEQYF
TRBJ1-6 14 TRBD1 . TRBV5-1 TGCGCCAGCAGCGGAGGACAGGGGAATTCACCCCTCCACTTT CASSGGQGNSPLHF
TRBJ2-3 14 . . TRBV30 TGTGCCTGGAGTGTAAAAGCGGGTGCCGATACGCAGTATTTT CAWSVKAGADTQYF
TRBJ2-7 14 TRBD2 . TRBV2 TGTGCCAGCAGTGGGACTAGCGGCTCCTACGAGCAGTACTTC CASSGTSGSYEQYF
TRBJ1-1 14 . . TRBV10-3 TGTGCCATCAGTGAAAAACCCGGGGCCACTGAAGCTTTCTTT CAISEKPGATEAFF
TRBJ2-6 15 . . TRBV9 TGTGCCAGCAGCGTAGGGGTTTCTGGGGCCAACGTCCTGACTTTC CASSVGVSGANVLTF
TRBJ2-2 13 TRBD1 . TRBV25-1 TGTGCCAGCAGTGAAAGGGGGCTGGGGGAGCTGTTTTTT CASSERGLGELFF
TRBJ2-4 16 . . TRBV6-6 TGTGCCAGCTGTAGGGGGGGCGCTTCCCCTAGGAACATTCAGTACTTC CASCRGGASPRNIQYF
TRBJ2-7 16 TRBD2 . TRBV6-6 TGTGCCGGCAGCGACCAAATGCCGGGGGGGCGGTACGAGCAGTACTTC CAGSDQMPGGRYEQYF
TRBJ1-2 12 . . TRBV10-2 TGCGCCAGCAGTGAAGTCGGGTATGGCTACACCTTC CASSEVGYGYTF
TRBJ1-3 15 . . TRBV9 TGTGCCAGCAGCATAAGTGGGGACAACCGAGAAACCATATATTTT CASSISGDNRETIYF
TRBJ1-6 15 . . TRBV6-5 TGTGCCAGCAGAGACAGAAGCTCCTATAATTCACCCCTCCACTTT CASRDRSSYNSPLHF
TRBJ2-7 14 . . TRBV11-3 TGTGCCAGCAGCCTCTATAATATAGCCTACGAGCAGTACTTC CASSLYNIAYEQYF
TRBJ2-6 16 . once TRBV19 TGTGCCAGTAGTATCGGGTTAGGGCGCGGGGCCAACGTCCTGACTTTC CASSIGLGRGANVLTF
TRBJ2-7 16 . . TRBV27 TGTGCCAGCAGTTCTCTAACGCGGGGGCACTCCTACGAGCAGTACTTC CASSSLTRGHSYEQYF
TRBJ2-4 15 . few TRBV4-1 TGCGCCAGCAGCGGAGGACTGATAGCCAAAAACATTCAGTACTTC CASSGGLIAKNIQYF
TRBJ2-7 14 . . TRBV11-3 TGTGCCAGCAGCTTAGGATACCGGGACTACGAGCAGTACTTC CASSLGYRDYEQYF
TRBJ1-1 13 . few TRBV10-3 TGTGCCATCAGTGGGGCAGCCAACACTGAAGCTTTCTTT CAISGAANTEAFF
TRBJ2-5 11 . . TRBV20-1 TGCAGTGCTATCCTAGGGGAGACCCAGTACTTC CSAILGETQYF
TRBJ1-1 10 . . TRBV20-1 TGCAGTGCATGGGCCACTGAAGCTTTCTTT CSAWATEAFF
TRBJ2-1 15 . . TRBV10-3 TGTGCCATCAGCCGGGGACCGTATGAGAACAATGAGCAGTTCTTC CAISRGPYENNEQFF
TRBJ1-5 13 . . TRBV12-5 TGTGCTAGTGGTTCGCAGAGTTATCAGCCCCAGCATTTT CASGSQSYQPQHF
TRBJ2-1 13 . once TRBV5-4 TGTGCCAGCAGCTTATTACTAGCCAATGAGCAGTTCTTC CASSLLLANEQFF
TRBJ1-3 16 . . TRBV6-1 TGTGCCAGCAGTGAAAAGATGGGGCGTTGGGGAAACACCATATATTTT CASSEKMGRWGNTIYF
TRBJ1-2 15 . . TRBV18 TGTGCCAGCTCACAAGGGACGGCTTTGCGTTATGGCTACACCTTC CASSQGTALRYGYTF
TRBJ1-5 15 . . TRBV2 TGTGCCAGCAGTGCCAGGGTCGGGAGGAATCAGCCCCAGCATTTT CASSARVGRNQPQHF
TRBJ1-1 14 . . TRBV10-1 TGCGCCAGCAGCTCCGGACAGATGAACACTGAAGCTTTCTTT CASSSGQMNTEAFF
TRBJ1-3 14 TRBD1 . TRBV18 TGTGCCAGCTCATCCACGGGACAGGGGAACACCATATATTTT CASSSTGQGNTIYF
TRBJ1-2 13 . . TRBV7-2 TGTGCCAGCAGCTTAGGACAGGCGGGGGGCTACACCTTC CASSLGQAGGYTF